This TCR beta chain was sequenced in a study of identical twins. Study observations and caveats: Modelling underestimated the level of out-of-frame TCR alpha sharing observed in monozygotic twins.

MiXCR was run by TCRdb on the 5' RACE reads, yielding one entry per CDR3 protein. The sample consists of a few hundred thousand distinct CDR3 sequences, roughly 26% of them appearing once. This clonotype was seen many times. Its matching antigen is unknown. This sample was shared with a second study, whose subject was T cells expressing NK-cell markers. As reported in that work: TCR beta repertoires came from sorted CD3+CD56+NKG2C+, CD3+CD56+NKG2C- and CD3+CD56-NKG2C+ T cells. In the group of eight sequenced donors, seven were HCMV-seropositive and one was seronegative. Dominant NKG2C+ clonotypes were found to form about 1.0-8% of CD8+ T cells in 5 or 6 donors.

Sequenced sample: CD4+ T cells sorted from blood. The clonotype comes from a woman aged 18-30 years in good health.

CDR3 nucleotide sequence: TGTGCCAGCAGCTCGACAGGGGGTAATTCACCCCTCCACTTT. Protein: CASSSTGGNSPLHF. The rearrangement joins TRBV13 to TRBJ1-6; 9 bases are shared with TRBD1. This CDR3 has 14 residues. Unmatched junction bases numbered 1, after V lost 4 bases and J lost 6 bases. Germline CDR1 is PRHDT and CDR2 is FYEKMQ (reference sequence).